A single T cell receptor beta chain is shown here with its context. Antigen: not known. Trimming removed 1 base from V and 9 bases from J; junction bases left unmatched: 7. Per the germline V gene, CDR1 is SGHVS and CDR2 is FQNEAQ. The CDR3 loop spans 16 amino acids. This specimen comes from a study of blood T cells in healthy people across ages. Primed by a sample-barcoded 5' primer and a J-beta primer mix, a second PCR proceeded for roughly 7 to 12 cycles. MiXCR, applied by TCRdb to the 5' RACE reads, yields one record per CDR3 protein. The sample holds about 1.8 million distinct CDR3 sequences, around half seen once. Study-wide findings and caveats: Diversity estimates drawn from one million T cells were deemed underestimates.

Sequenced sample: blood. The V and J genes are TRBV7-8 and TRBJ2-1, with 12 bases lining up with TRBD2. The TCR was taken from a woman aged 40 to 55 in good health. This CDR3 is CASSLVLAGGHSEQFF. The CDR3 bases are TGTGCCAGCAGCTTAGTCCTAGCGGGGGGGCATTCTGAGCAGTTCTTC.